The clone carrying this T cell receptor beta chain has just a few counts. Its specificity is unknown. This specimen comes from a study of beta chain features in type 1 diabetes. Study details: On cell yields, gender and age, patients and healthy donors were similar.

Per the germline V gene, CDR1 is MDHEN and CDR2 is SYDVKM. V gave up 2 bases and J gave up 1 base, with 5 bases separating them. The CDR3 has 13 residues. Findings and caveats of the study: The influence of HLA type on TCRB rearrangement stayed undetermined. In cDNA sequencing, cells with high TCR expression could be over-represented.

The study reverse transcribed the entire isolated RNA, so it sequenced expressed TCRB transcripts. TCRdb's copy holds only in-frame clones and misses some; the assay was immunoSEQ multiplex PCR. The sample has approximately 300,000 clones, approximately 11% seen once; the top ten hold around 0.015%. Isolation of CD4+ naive, central memory, regulatory and stem cell-like memory cells was achieved by sorting via CD45RO/CCR7/CD25/CD127/CD95/CD27. This TCR was sampled from a woman in her 30s in good health. The sequencing sample was made of naive CD4+ T cells from blood. The V gene is TRBV28, the J gene TRBJ2-5, with D unresolved. Here the CDR3 reads CASSLHFQETQYF. CDR3 nucleotides: TGTGCCAGCAGTTTACACTTCCAAGAGACCCAGTACTTC. The whole variable domain, remainder taken from reference TRBV28 and TRBJ2-5, is DVKVTQSSRYLVKRTGEKVFLECVQDMDHENMFWYRQDPGLGLRLIYFSYDVKMKEKGDIPEGYSVSREKKERFSLILESASTNQTSMYLCASSLHFQETQYFGPGTRLLVL.